What follows are 8 T cell receptor beta chains derived from one specimen sequenced in a study of cytomegalovirus exposure and HLA in healthy donors. Amplification used 60 Vbeta primers and 13 Jbeta primers. Clones were sequenced by immunoSEQ multiplex PCR, and TCRdb holds only the in-frame ones, with some missing. The sample holds approximately 130,000 clones. The sequenced sample consisted of PBMCs. All receptors derive from a woman aged 55-70 years in good health and CMV-seronegative.

This sequence joins TRBV29-1 and TRBJ1-1, with 8 bases aligning to TRBD1. The CDR3 totals 13 residues. CDR1 is SQVTM, CDR2 ANQGSEA, per germline. Trimming took 6 bases from V and 5 from J; bases not matched to a gene: 8. CDR3 sequence (DNA): TGCAGCGTCTATTGGGACAGGAGTACTGAAGCTTTCTTT. It encodes CSVYWDRSTEAFF.

The rearrangement uses TRBV30 and TRBJ2-7, with D possibly matching TRBD2 (6 bases). V was clipped by 0 bases and J by 5 bases, with 17 bases between them. Germline values: CDR1 GTSNPN, CDR2 SVGIG (reference sequence). The CDR3 runs 15 residues. The CDR3 loop is CAWSVRQGLYDEQYF. DNA for the CDR3: TGTGCCTGGAGTGTAAGGCAGGGACTTTACGACGAGCAGTACTTC. Together with reference TRBV30 and TRBJ2-7, the CDR3 gives the full variable domain: SQTIHQWPATLVQPVGSPLSLECTVEGTSNPNLYWYRQAAGRGLQLLFYSVGIGQISSEVPQNLSASRPQDRQFILSSKKLLLSDSGFYLCAWSVRQGLYDEQYFGPGTRLTVT.

The CDR3 DNA is TGTGCCAGTACAGGGCCGAACACCGGGGAGCTGTTTTTT. This translates into CASTGPNTGELFF. V and J are TRBV2 and TRBJ2-2; tentatively, D is TRBD1 (6 bases). There are 13 residues in the CDR3. Trimming pared 9 bases from V and 0 bases from J, leaving 8 bases between. CDR1 and CDR2 from the germline V gene are SNHLY and FYNNEI.

This sequence joins TRBV5-1 and TRBJ1-1; 10 bases are a match to TRBD1. The CDR3 has 14 residues. CDR1 and CDR2 from the germline V gene are SGHRS and YFSETQ. Trimming at V came to 1 base and at J to 5 bases, leaving 2 bases not matched to a gene. The DNA for the CDR3 is TGCGCCAGCAGCTTGTGGGACAGGGGTACTGAAGCTTTCTTT. Protein sequence: CASSLWDRGTEAFF.

V and J are TRBV18 and TRBJ2-1; no clear D. Germline CDR1 and CDR2: KGHSH and LQKENI. V was shortened by 3 bases and J by 6 bases, with 15 bases between the two germline ends. This CDR3 has 15 amino acids. CDR3 amino acids: CASSPPPIAPNEQFF. The CDR3 region has the DNA TGTGCCAGCTCACCGCCACCTATTGCCCCCAATGAGCAGTTCTTC.

A word on this clone: Different DNA sequences within this sample yield the same CDR3. The chain has TRBV27 and TRBJ2-2; TRBD2 matches at 13 bases. This CDR3 is built from 18 residues. Germline assignment: CDR1 MNHEY and CDR2 SMNVEV (reference sequence). V was pared by 1 base and J by 5 bases, with 7 bases of the junction left unmatched. The CDR3 coding sequence is TGTGCCAGCAGTTTATTGGGACTAGCGGGAAGGGGGACCGGGGAGCTGTTTTTT. Protein: CASSLLGLAGRGTGELFF.

V and J are TRBV5-6 and TRBJ1-2; 8 nucleotides match TRBD1. CDR1 and CDR2 from the germline V gene are SGHDT and YYEEEE. Losses at the gene ends were 7 bases for V and 4 bases for J; bases not matched to a gene: 6. This CDR3 is 13 amino acids long. The CDR3 loop reads CASAGQGVYGYTF. In nucleotides, the CDR3 is TGTGCCAGCGCCGGACAGGGAGTCTATGGCTACACCTTC.

This chain connects TRBV7-8 to TRBJ2-5; D possibly corresponds to TRBD2 (6 bases). This CDR3 region has 15 residues. Germline CDR1 SGHVS, CDR2 FQNEAQ. Trimming took 5 bases from V and 7 from J, leaving 20 bases between them. The CDR3 region is CASSPLGRRGSTQYF. Here the CDR3 DNA reads TGTGCCAGCAGCCCCCTTGGCCGACGGGGGTCGACCCAGTACTTC.